Listed here are 16 T cell receptor beta chains from one sample, sequenced in a study of blood T cell repertoires in COVID-19. Some clones are missing from TCRdb's copy, which holds only in-frame ones; the method was immunoSEQ multiplex PCR. The sample yields 220,000 or so clones, approximately 85% seen once. The specimen sequenced was peripheral blood. Receptors were obtained from a man over 45 who had recovered from COVID-19.

The J gene is TRBJ1-1, the V gene TRBV9, with 9 nucleotides matching TRBD1. CDR1 and CDR2 from the germline V gene are SGDLS and YYNGEE. The CDR3 consists of 15 residues. With 3 bases clipped from V and 5 bases from J, the junction kept 8 bases outside the gene matches. In nucleotides, the CDR3 is TGTGCCAGCAGCGGATCACAGGGGGCCGGGACTGAAGCTTTCTTT. It specifies CASSGSQGAGTEAFF.

The rearrangement uses TRBV4-1 and TRBJ2-1; 9 bases agree with TRBD1. Germline V gene lookup returns CDR1 MGHRA and CDR2 YSYEKL. This CDR3 region has 17 residues. J was trimmed by 0 bases and V by 4 bases; bases with no gene match: 7. This CDR3 is CASSPTGQGSSYNEQFF. The CDR3 DNA reads as TGCGCCAGCAGCCCGACGGGACAGGGAAGCTCCTACAATGAGCAGTTCTTC.

The chain has TRBV28 and TRBJ2-3, with 8 bases fitting TRBD2. The CDR3 loop spans 16 amino acids. From germline, CDR1 is MDHEN and CDR2 SYDVKM. The trim removed 3 bases at V and 2 bases at J, leaving 7 bases unmatched. The DNA for the CDR3 is TGTGCCAGCAGTTTGGGGGGAGCGGGGGTCACAGATACGCAGTATTTT. Protein: CASSLGGAGVTDTQYF. The full variable domain, completed using reference TRBV28 and TRBJ2-3, is DVKVTQSSRYLVKRTGEKVFLECVQDMDHENMFWYRQDPGLGLRLIYFSYDVKMKEKGDIPEGYSVSREKKERFSLILESASTNQTSMYLCASSLGGAGVTDTQYFGPGTRLTVL.

V gene TRBV6-5 combines with J gene TRBJ1-2, with a possible D match to TRBD1 (6 bases). The CDR3 consists of 15 residues. CDR1 is MNHEY, CDR2 SVGAGI, per germline. The germline V and J ends were trimmed by 0 bases and 4 bases, with 12 bases remaining between them. DNA for the CDR3: TGTGCCAGCAGTTACTCAGGGGGAAAAGGCTATGGCTACACCTTC. As protein: CASSYSGGKGYGYTF.

To note about this clone: One end of the junction does not line up with germline, which may come from a read error. The rearrangement uses TRBV10-2 and TRBJ2-3, with a tentative D call TRBD1 (6 bases). Looked up from germline, CDR1 is WSHSY and CDR2 is SAAADI. This CDR3 has 12 residues. CDR3 residues: CASGPGDQGLIF. In DNA, the CDR3 is TGCGCCAGCGGCCCAGGGGACCAGGGCCTCATTTTT.

The rearrangement joins TRBV27 to TRBJ2-7; 8 nucleotides line up with TRBD1. Germline V CDR1 and CDR2: MNHEY, SMNVEV (reference sequence). Germline trimming cut 2 bases from V and 1 base from J; bases unmatched to any gene: 1. There are 14 residues in the CDR3. This chain's CDR3 is CASSLRQGSYEQYF. Written as DNA, the CDR3 is TGTGCCAGCAGTTTACGACAGGGGTCCTACGAGCAGTACTTC.

The V and J genes are TRBV27 and TRBJ1-5, with TRBD1 matching 7 bases. This CDR3 spans 14 amino acids. Germline CDR1 MNHEY, CDR2 SMNVEV (reference sequence). Unmatched junction bases numbered 4, after V lost 6 bases and J lost 2 bases. The CDR3 spells CASSYQGGNQPQHF. The CDR3 nucleotides read TGTGCCAGCAGCTATCAGGGGGGCAATCAGCCCCAGCATTTT.

The CDR3 sequence is CASSYSGGRSDTQYF. The CDR3 DNA reads as TGTGCCAGCAGTTACAGCGGGGGTCGCTCAGATACGCAGTATTTT. This sequence joins TRBV6-5 and TRBJ2-3; 8 bases line up with TRBD2. After removal of 2 bases from V and 4 bases from J, the junction contained 5 bases not matched to a gene. The germline CDR1 and CDR2 sequences are MNHEY and SVGAGI. This CDR3 region has 15 residues.

By proportion, this clone is medium-sized. The rearrangement uses TRBV5-5 and TRBJ1-4; D is unresolved. In germline, CDR1 is SGHKS, CDR2 YYEKEE (reference sequence). The V and J ends lost 4 bases and 3 bases respectively, with 13 bases between them. The CDR3 is 15 residues long. As DNA, the CDR3 is TGTGCCAGCAGCGCCCCGGGAGGGTCTAATGAAAAACTGTTTTTT. This translates into CASSAPGGSNEKLFF. The full variable domain, completed using reference TRBV5-5 and TRBJ1-4, is DAGVTQSPTHLIKTRGQQVTLRCSPISGHKSVSWYQQVLGQGPQFIFQYYEKEERGRGNFPDRFSARQFPNYSSELNVNALLLGDSALYLCASSAPGGSNEKLFFGSGTQLSVL.

The V and J genes are TRBV10-1 and TRBJ2-7; weak D call: TRBD2 (6 bases). Germline-derived CDR1 and CDR2 are WNHNN and SYGVQD (reference sequence). With 4 bases removed from V and 6 bases from J, the gap between germline ends came to 13 bases. The CDR3 has 13 residues. As DNA, the CDR3 is TGCGCCAGCAGTGGGGGAGGTCGGAGCGAGCAGTACTTC. This sequence encodes CASSGGGRSEQYF.

The chain couples TRBV5-1 to TRBJ1-2; 7 nucleotides agree with TRBD1. The CDR3 covers 14 residues. Germline loops: CDR1 SGHRS, CDR2 YFSETQ. V lost 3 bases, J lost 8 bases, and 10 bases stayed unmatched. The CDR3 loop is CASSSGDRAEGYTF. In DNA form, the CDR3 reads TGCGCCAGCAGCTCGGGGGACAGAGCGGAGGGCTACACCTTC. The full variable domain, in which reference TRBV5-1 and TRBJ1-2 provide the parts outside the CDR3, is KAGVTQTPRYLIKTRGQQVTLSCSPISGHRSVSWYQQTPGQGLQFLFEYFSETQRNKGNFPGRFSGRQFSNSRSEMNVSTLELGDSALYLCASSSGDRAEGYTFGSGTRLTVV.

V and J are TRBV30 and TRBJ2-4; TRBD1 matches 8 bases. The CDR3 covers 15 residues. V was clipped by 1 base and J by 4 bases; unmatched bases: 6. Germline CDR1 reads GTSNPN; CDR2 reads SVGIG (reference sequence). For the CDR3, the DNA is TGTGCCTGGAGTGCCCGACAGGGGATAAAAAACATTCAGTACTTC. This sequence encodes CAWSARQGIKNIQYF.

This sequence joins TRBV18 and TRBJ1-5; D possibly corresponds to TRBD1 (6 bases). Germline V gene sequence: CDR1 KGHSH, CDR2 LQKENI. The V and J ends lost 3 bases and 3 bases respectively, with 15 bases between them. The CDR3 is made up of 16 amino acids. The CDR3 spells CASSPFQGSDNQPQHF. The CDR3 DNA sequence: TGTGCCAGCTCACCTTTTCAGGGGAGCGACAATCAGCCCCAGCATTTT.

CDR3 sequence (DNA): TGTGCCAGCAGTTACAGTATTAGCGAAATCAATGAGCAGTTCTTC. Translating it yields CASSYSISEINEQFF. The V call is TRBV6-5, the J call TRBJ2-1, with D possibly matching TRBD2 (5 bases). Germline CDR1 is MNHEY and CDR2 is SVGAGI. V lost 2 bases to trimming and J lost 6 bases, with 14 bases between them. The CDR3 is 15 amino acids.

The V gene is TRBV28, the J gene TRBJ2-2, with 7 positions matching TRBD1. The germline CDR1 and CDR2 sequences are MDHEN and SYDVKM. This CDR3 has 15 residues. Trimming removed 2 bases from V and 2 bases from J; junction bases left unmatched: 2. DNA for the CDR3: TGTGCCAGCAGTTTAAACAGGGGAAACACCGGGGAGCTGTTTTTT. Amino acid sequence: CASSLNRGNTGELFF.

This sequence joins TRBV28 and TRBJ2-7; 7 nucleotides line up with TRBD1. The germline CDR1 and CDR2 sequences are MDHEN and SYDVKM. The CDR3 has 14 amino acids. The junction had 6 bases not matched to a gene; V was cut back by 5 bases and J by 2 bases. The CDR3 sequence is CASSGRRGPYEQYF. The CDR3 nucleotides are TGTGCCAGCAGTGGTCGAAGGGGGCCCTACGAGCAGTACTTC.